The rows below give T cell receptor beta chains drawn from one sample of a study of T cells after yellow fever vaccination. Via MiXCR, TCRdb re-called the 5' RACE reads, giving one row per CDR3 protein. Seen here are 250,000 to 400,000 distinct CDR3 sequences, approximately 4% observed once, and the top ten hold around 23%. The sample was PBMCs, taken 5 days after the yellow fever booster vaccination. These receptors were obtained from a man younger than 35 who received the YFV17D yellow fever vaccine. Both conserved end residues are part of each CDR3. The order of the fields is D gene, J gene, clone size, V gene, CDR3 DNA, CDR3 protein. D genes are given only for firm matches. Rows may omit the clone size; those that give it use once, few, many or a size class.

d_call: NA; j_call: TRBJ2-3; clone_size: NA; v_call: TRBV7-9; cdr3_nt: TGTGCCAGCAGCTTAGAGTCCATGGACAGTAGCACAGATACGCAGTATTTT; cdr3_aa: CASSLESMDSSTDTQYF
d_call: TRBD1; j_call: TRBJ2-6; clone_size: few; v_call: TRBV28; cdr3_nt: TGTGCCAGCAGTCCCCAGACAGGGCCCCTCTCTGGGGCCAACGTCCTGACTTTC; cdr3_aa: CASSPQTGPLSGANVLTF
d_call: TRBD1; j_call: TRBJ1-5; clone_size: few; v_call: TRBV6-6; cdr3_nt: TGTGCCAGCAGTTACAGCCGGGACAGGGGCAATCAGCCCCAGCATTTT; cdr3_aa: CASSYSRDRGNQPQHF
d_call: NA; j_call: TRBJ2-7; clone_size: few; v_call: TRBV30; cdr3_nt: TGTGCCTGGAGTGCACCCCGGACGGCTACCTACGAGCAGTACTTC; cdr3_aa: CAWSAPRTATYEQYF
d_call: TRBD1; j_call: TRBJ1-1; clone_size: few; v_call: TRBV28; cdr3_nt: TGTGCCAGCCGACAGGGGTCTCGAGCTTTCTTT; cdr3_aa: CASRQGSRAFF
d_call: NA; j_call: TRBJ2-2; clone_size: few; v_call: TRBV4-2; cdr3_nt: TGTGCCAGCAGCCAAGAGCTCAGGGCGAACACCGGGGAGCTGTTTTTT; cdr3_aa: CASSQELRANTGELFF
d_call: NA; j_call: TRBJ1-5; clone_size: few; v_call: TRBV20-1; cdr3_nt: TGCAGTGCTAGGTTTGACCGAAATCAGCCCCAGCATTTT; cdr3_aa: CSARFDRNQPQHF
d_call: NA; j_call: TRBJ1-1; clone_size: few; v_call: TRBV11-2; cdr3_nt: TGTGCCAGCAGCTTAGATGGTCCCAGGTTCACTGAAGCTTTCTTT; cdr3_aa: CASSLDGPRFTEAFF
d_call: NA; j_call: TRBJ2-1; clone_size: many; v_call: TRBV4-1; cdr3_nt: TGCGCCAGCAGCCAAGCCAATCTGGTCGGGAGCTCCTACAATGAGCAGTTCTTC; cdr3_aa: CASSQANLVGSSYNEQFF
d_call: TRBD2; j_call: TRBJ2-5; clone_size: many; v_call: TRBV12-3/TRBV12-4; cdr3_nt: TGTGCCAGCAGTCCCAACTCGGGCTCTAGCGGGGGGGGCCCGGAGACCCAGTACTTC; cdr3_aa: CASSPNSGSSGGGPETQYF
d_call: NA; j_call: TRBJ2-7; clone_size: many; v_call: TRBV20-1; cdr3_nt: TGCAGTGCCCAATCACTAGGCCGGACCTACGAGCAGTACTTC; cdr3_aa: CSAQSLGRTYEQYF
d_call: NA; j_call: TRBJ2-5; clone_size: many; v_call: TRBV5-1; cdr3_nt: TGCGCCAGCAGCGCGGGGTACCAAGAGACCCAGTACTTC; cdr3_aa: CASSAGYQETQYF
d_call: NA; j_call: TRBJ1-2; clone_size: NA; v_call: TRBV12-3/TRBV12-4; cdr3_nt: TGTGCCAGCAGTTTATCGGCGGGACACGGGGGTGGCTACACCTTC; cdr3_aa: CASSLSAGHGGGYTF
d_call: NA; j_call: TRBJ2-4; clone_size: NA; v_call: TRBV21-1; cdr3_nt: TGTGCCAGCATGGAATTGGCCCTTGCCAGGGAGGCCGCCAAAAACATTCAGTACTTC; cdr3_aa: CASMELALAREAAKNIQYF
d_call: TRBD2; j_call: TRBJ2-2; clone_size: NA; v_call: TRBV6-5; cdr3_nt: TGTGCCAGCAGAAACCGGGGACTAGCGGGGAACACCGGGGAGCTGTTTTTT; cdr3_aa: CASRNRGLAGNTGELFF
d_call: TRBD2; j_call: TRBJ2-2; clone_size: few; v_call: TRBV20-1; cdr3_nt: TGCAGTGGGGAGCGGGGAGGCGGGGAGCTGTTTTTT; cdr3_aa: CSGERGGGELFF
d_call: TRBD1; j_call: TRBJ2-7; clone_size: NA; v_call: TRBV7-9; cdr3_nt: TGTGCCAGCTGGAGGACAGGGATGGAGGGCGAGCAGTACTTC; cdr3_aa: CASWRTGMEGEQYF
d_call: NA; j_call: TRBJ1-1; clone_size: many; v_call: TRBV5-1; cdr3_nt: TGCGCCAGCAGCTTCGAGGACAGTCGGAACACTGAAGCTTTCTTT; cdr3_aa: CASSFEDSRNTEAFF
d_call: NA; j_call: TRBJ2-4; clone_size: many; v_call: TRBV27; cdr3_nt: TGTGCCAGCAGTCCAGGGGGGCTGTCGGGAAACATTCAGTACTTC; cdr3_aa: CASSPGGLSGNIQYF
d_call: TRBD2; j_call: TRBJ2-5; clone_size: NA; v_call: TRBV12-3/TRBV12-4; cdr3_nt: TGTGCCAGCACCACCGGACTAGCGGGGGGATACCAAGAGACCCAGTACTTC; cdr3_aa: CASTTGLAGGYQETQYF
d_call: NA; j_call: TRBJ2-7; clone_size: few; v_call: TRBV12-3/TRBV12-4; cdr3_nt: TGTGCCAGCAGGAGCAGAGAGGGGTCCTACGAGCAGTACTTC; cdr3_aa: CASRSREGSYEQYF
d_call: NA; j_call: TRBJ2-2; clone_size: NA; v_call: TRBV4-1; cdr3_nt: TGCGCCAGAACATGGTTGTCGGTGGACACCGGGGAGCTGTTTTTT; cdr3_aa: CARTWLSVDTGELFF
d_call: NA; j_call: TRBJ2-5; clone_size: NA; v_call: TRBV5-1; cdr3_nt: TGCGCCAGCAGCTTGGCCACCGTACAAGAGACCCAGTACTTC; cdr3_aa: CASSLATVQETQYF
d_call: NA; j_call: TRBJ2-7; clone_size: NA; v_call: TRBV5-1; cdr3_nt: TGCGCCAGCAGCGTCCGGGACCCATTCTCCTACGAGCAGTACTTC; cdr3_aa: CASSVRDPFSYEQYF
d_call: TRBD2; j_call: TRBJ2-3; clone_size: few; v_call: TRBV7-2; cdr3_nt: TGTGCCAGCAGCCCTAGCGGGGGTAGGGCAGATACGCAGTATTTT; cdr3_aa: CASSPSGGRADTQYF
d_call: NA; j_call: TRBJ2-5; clone_size: many; v_call: TRBV4-3; cdr3_nt: TGCGCCAGCAGCCAATCCCGGGAAGAGACCCAGTACTTC; cdr3_aa: CASSQSREETQYF
d_call: NA; j_call: TRBJ1-4; clone_size: few; v_call: TRBV30; cdr3_nt: TGTGCCTGGCAGAGGTCAGCTAATGAAAAACTGTTTTTT; cdr3_aa: CAWQRSANEKLFF
d_call: NA; j_call: TRBJ1-2; clone_size: many; v_call: TRBV5-4; cdr3_nt: TGTGCCAGCAGCTCACCGGGTCCAAATGGCTACACCTTC; cdr3_aa: CASSSPGPNGYTF
d_call: NA; j_call: TRBJ1-6; clone_size: few; v_call: TRBV10-3; cdr3_nt: TGTGCCATCAGTGCCCTTAATTCACCCCTCCACTTT; cdr3_aa: CAISALNSPLHF
d_call: TRBD1; j_call: TRBJ1-4; clone_size: NA; v_call: TRBV4-3; cdr3_nt: TGCGCCAGCAGCCGATCCGGGACAGGGGATGAAAAACTGTTTTTT; cdr3_aa: CASSRSGTGDEKLFF
d_call: NA; j_call: TRBJ1-5; clone_size: few; v_call: TRBV6-5; cdr3_nt: TGTGCCAGCAGTTCTCTCCGGGGGGGGGGCAATCAGCCCCAGCATTTT; cdr3_aa: CASSSLRGGGNQPQHF